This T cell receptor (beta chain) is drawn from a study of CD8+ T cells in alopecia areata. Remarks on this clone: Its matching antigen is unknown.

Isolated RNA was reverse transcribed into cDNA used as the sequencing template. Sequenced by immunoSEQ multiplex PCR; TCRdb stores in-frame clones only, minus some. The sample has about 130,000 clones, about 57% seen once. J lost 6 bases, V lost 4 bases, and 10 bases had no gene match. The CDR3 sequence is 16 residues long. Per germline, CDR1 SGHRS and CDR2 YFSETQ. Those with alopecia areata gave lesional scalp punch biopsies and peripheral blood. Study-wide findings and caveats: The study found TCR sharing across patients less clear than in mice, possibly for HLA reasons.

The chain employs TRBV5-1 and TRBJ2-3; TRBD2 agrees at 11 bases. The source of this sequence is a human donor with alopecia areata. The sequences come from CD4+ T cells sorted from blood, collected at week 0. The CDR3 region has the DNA TGCGCCAGCAGCCCTCTAGCGGGGGGTCTGCCGGATACGCAGTATTTT. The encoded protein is CASSPLAGGLPDTQYF.